Listed below are T cell receptor beta chains from one sample, sequenced in a study of tumor and adjacent non-tumor tissue in lung cancer. TCRdb passed the multiplex PCR reads through MiXCR, listing each CDR3 protein once. The sample carries 120,000 or so distinct CDR3 sequences, approximately 84% recorded once. The specimen was lung tumor tissue. Source of these receptors: a man in his 70s with non-small cell lung cancer. Both conserved end residues are part of each CDR3. The D gene is left open where the match is weak.

d_call j_call v_call cdr3_aa
- TRBJ2-5 TRBV28 CASSLELAQETQYF
TRBD1 TRBJ2-3 TRBV12-3/TRBV12-4 CASSLGQGDGDVQYF
TRBD2 TRBJ2-4 TRBV12-3/TRBV12-4 CPSRAGGKNIQYF
- TRBJ2-7 TRBV12-3/TRBV12-4 CASSFQKLYELYF
TRBD2 TRBJ2-1 TRBV11-3 CASNPLGTSGGYNEQFF
TRBD1 TRBJ1-1 TRBV20-1 CSADPDREENTEASF
TRBD1 TRBJ2-5 TRBV12-3/TRBV12-4 CASSRHGTAQETHYF
- TRBJ1-5 TRBV20-1 CSAREDSNQPQHF
TRBD2 TRBJ2-7 TRBV29-1 CSVRSGTSTYEQYF
TRBD2 TRBJ2-1 TRBV20-1 CSTLETGTRDHNEQFF
- TRBJ2-1 TRBV11-2 CAGSLQMRDWASYNEQFF
- TRBJ2-2 TRBV11-3 CTCNLAPPGELFF
- TRBJ2-5 TRBV6-2/TRBV6-3 CASSTNPSWEIQYF
TRBD1 TRBJ1-4 TRBV29-1 CRVGQGSDEKLFF
- TRBJ2-7 TRBV12-3/TRBV12-4 CVRSLERGFYKQYF
- TRBJ1-2 TRBV10-2 CASSETRWRQANF
- TRBJ2-7 TRBV20-1 CSARPGIVSSYEHYF
- TRBJ2-2 TRBV11-2 CASSLDSQPRELFF
- TRBJ2-5 TRBV12-3/TRBV12-4 CTSSSVWGTQYF
- TRBJ2-5 TRBV10-2 CATQGGATRSRETQYF
- TRBJ2-7 TRBV29-1 CSVEAGYEPYF
TRBD1 TRBJ1-3 TRBV12-3/TRBV12-4 CASSRPGTGIGSGNTIYF
- TRBJ1-5 TRBV4-1 CASSQESTYSNQPQHF
- TRBJ2-1 TRBV6-2/TRBV6-3 CASSYSRRVATQFF
TRBD2 TRBJ2-1 TRBV30 CTWSTGTSGKYNEQFF
- TRBJ1-5 TRBV4-1 CASAKYLRGDSNQPQHF
TRBD2 TRBJ2-3 TRBV5-4 CASSLVAGRATDTQYF
- TRBJ1-1 TRBV6-1 CASSARQGTYTEPFF
- TRBJ1-1 TRBV4-1 CASSPEMATYTEAFF
- TRBJ2-1 TRBV29-1 CSVPEGRNEHFF
- TRBJ1-1 TRBV11-2 CASSFANSRNKEAFF
- TRBJ2-2 TRBV6-6 CVSSYRGGRATGELVF
TRBD1 TRBJ1-2 TRBV6-5 CGSSYSGTGQLSGYTF
- TRBJ2-7 TRBV6-2/TRBV6-3 CASTPAQNRWPYEQYF
TRBD2 TRBJ2-5 TRBV4-1 CASSASGGQKTQYF
- TRBJ1-2 TRBV28 CASKIGMKGYTF
TRBD2 TRBJ2-1 TRBV6-2/TRBV6-3 CASSPGLGNINEEFF
- TRBJ2-3 TRBV4-3 CTSSQNSHSTDTQYF
- TRBJ2-3 TRBV11-3 CARSFDVHTNTQYF
- TRBJ1-4 TRBV6-5 CVSRPTGGSNEKPFF
- TRBJ2-3 TRBV12-3/TRBV12-4 CVSSLADGGPDTQYF
- TRBJ2-7 TRBV6-2/TRBV6-3 CASSWGQGSYDQYF
- TRBJ1-2 TRBV6-6 CASSYDDSTCYTF
- TRBJ1-1 TRBV13 CASSPCTGSNTEAFF
- TRBJ1-1 TRBV6-6 CASSYSYRETEAFF
TRBD1 TRBJ1-1 TRBV30 CACSVSRTGMNIEAFF